Listed below are T cell receptor beta chains from one sample, sequenced in a study of Ad26.COV2.S vaccination and SARS-CoV-2 variants. Clones were read by immunoSEQ multiplex PCR, and TCRdb kept only the in-frame ones, dropping some. The profile shows roughly 140,000 clones, roughly 89% of them singletons. Sequencing was performed on peripheral blood, taken after recovery from COVID-19. Every receptor here comes from a human donor who had recovered from COVID-19. Both conserved end residues are part of each CDR3. Fields, in order: D gene, clone size, CDR3 length, V gene, J gene, CDR3 DNA, CDR3 protein. D genes are given only for firm matches. A clone size is listed for some rows: how often the clone was seen (once, few, many), or a class if it is expanded.

d_call: -; clone_size: -; cdr3_length: 14; v_call: TRBV6-5; j_call: TRBJ2-1; cdr3_nt: TGTGCCAGCAGCCGAGTCACAGGGTACAATGAGCAGTTCTTC; cdr3_aa: CASSRVTGYNEQFF
d_call: TRBD1; clone_size: once; cdr3_length: 15; v_call: TRBV19; j_call: TRBJ2-5; cdr3_nt: TGTGCCAGTAGTCCGGACAGGGCTATACGAGGGACCCAGTACTTC; cdr3_aa: CASSPDRAIRGTQYF
d_call: TRBD1; clone_size: few; cdr3_length: 16; v_call: TRBV6-1; j_call: TRBJ2-3; cdr3_nt: TGTGCCAGCAGTGAATTGGGACAGGGATCCCCAGATACGCAGTATTTT; cdr3_aa: CASSELGQGSPDTQYF
d_call: TRBD1; clone_size: -; cdr3_length: 17; v_call: TRBV12-5; j_call: TRBJ1-5; cdr3_nt: TGTGCTAGTGGTTTGGTACGGGACAGAGGGTCCAGCCAGCCCCAGCATTTT; cdr3_aa: CASGLVRDRGSSQPQHF
d_call: -; clone_size: -; cdr3_length: 14; v_call: TRBV5-1; j_call: TRBJ1-2; cdr3_nt: TGCGCCAGCAGCTCCCGGGACGGACTGGGTAGCTACACCTTC; cdr3_aa: CASSSRDGLGSYTF
d_call: TRBD2; clone_size: -; cdr3_length: 14; v_call: TRBV9; j_call: TRBJ2-5; cdr3_nt: TGTGCCAGCAGCCGTAGCGGGGGCGGAGAGACCCAGTACTTC; cdr3_aa: CASSRSGGGETQYF
d_call: -; clone_size: -; cdr3_length: 12; v_call: TRBV2; j_call: TRBJ2-2; cdr3_nt: TGTGCCAGCAGACCCACCACCGGGGAGCTGTTTTTT; cdr3_aa: CASRPTTGELFF
d_call: TRBD1; clone_size: -; cdr3_length: 15; v_call: TRBV10-1; j_call: TRBJ2-3; cdr3_nt: TGCGCCAGCAGTGATGGGCGACAGGGCGCAGATACGCAGTATTTT; cdr3_aa: CASSDGRQGADTQYF
d_call: TRBD2; clone_size: -; cdr3_length: 16; v_call: TRBV6-1; j_call: TRBJ2-3; cdr3_nt: TGTGCCAGCAGTGGCGGGCGTCGGGGAGGGACAGATACGCAGTATTTT; cdr3_aa: CASSGGRRGGTDTQYF
d_call: -; clone_size: -; cdr3_length: 14; v_call: TRBV19; j_call: TRBJ1-3; cdr3_nt: TGTGCCAGTAGTATAGACCACTCTGGAAACACCATATATTTT; cdr3_aa: CASSIDHSGNTIYF
d_call: TRBD1; clone_size: -; cdr3_length: 15; v_call: TRBV4-1; j_call: TRBJ2-7; cdr3_nt: TGCGCCAGCAGCCAAGTAGAACAGGGGGGCTACGAGCAGTACTTC; cdr3_aa: CASSQVEQGGYEQYF
d_call: -; clone_size: -; cdr3_length: 12; v_call: TRBV12-3/TRBV12-4; j_call: TRBJ1-2; cdr3_nt: TGTGCCAGCAGGGGGCTAGGCTATGGCTACACCTTC; cdr3_aa: CASRGLGYGYTF
d_call: -; clone_size: -; cdr3_length: 13; v_call: TRBV10-3; j_call: TRBJ1-3; cdr3_nt: TGTGCCCACTCAAACGCGGCTGGAAACACCATATATTTT; cdr3_aa: CAHSNAAGNTIYF
d_call: -; clone_size: -; cdr3_length: 13; v_call: TRBV5-1; j_call: TRBJ2-5; cdr3_nt: TGCGCCAGCAGCTTGCAGTTTGAGGAGACCCAGTACTTC; cdr3_aa: CASSLQFEETQYF
d_call: -; clone_size: -; cdr3_length: 17; v_call: TRBV7-9; j_call: TRBJ2-3; cdr3_nt: TGTGCCAGCAGCGCAAGCTGGGACTCAACGGGCGCAGATACGCAGTATTTT; cdr3_aa: CASSASWDSTGADTQYF
d_call: -; clone_size: few; cdr3_length: 15; v_call: TRBV5-8; j_call: TRBJ1-6; cdr3_nt: TGTGCCAGCAGCAAGCGACAGCGGCTTAATTCACCCCTCCACTTT; cdr3_aa: CASSKRQRLNSPLHF
d_call: -; clone_size: few; cdr3_length: 14; v_call: TRBV30; j_call: TRBJ1-5; cdr3_nt: TGTGCCTGGAGTGTTCAGCCAGGAGGGCAGCCCCAGCATTTT; cdr3_aa: CAWSVQPGGQPQHF
d_call: -; clone_size: -; cdr3_length: 12; v_call: TRBV4-3; j_call: TRBJ1-4; cdr3_nt: TGCGCCAGCAGCCAAGATCGTGAAAAACTGTTTTTT; cdr3_aa: CASSQDREKLFF
d_call: -; clone_size: -; cdr3_length: 11; v_call: TRBV5-1; j_call: TRBJ1-2; cdr3_nt: TGCGCCAGCAGCTCGGGGTGGGGCTACACCTTC; cdr3_aa: CASSSGWGYTF
d_call: TRBD1; clone_size: -; cdr3_length: 13; v_call: TRBV12-3/TRBV12-4; j_call: TRBJ2-3; cdr3_nt: TGTGCCAGCATGGGTTCTGGGACAGGCATCCAGTATTTT; cdr3_aa: CASMGSGTGIQYF
d_call: -; clone_size: -; cdr3_length: 13; v_call: TRBV28; j_call: TRBJ1-2; cdr3_nt: TGTGCCAGCTGGACAGACCGTAACTATGGCTACACCTTC; cdr3_aa: CASWTDRNYGYTF
d_call: TRBD1; clone_size: -; cdr3_length: 16; v_call: TRBV7-2; j_call: TRBJ2-1; cdr3_nt: TGTGCCAGCAGCTTATCCGGGACAGGGGGCTGGAATGAGCAGTTCTTC; cdr3_aa: CASSLSGTGGWNEQFF
d_call: -; clone_size: -; cdr3_length: 13; v_call: TRBV12-3/TRBV12-4; j_call: TRBJ1-4; cdr3_nt: TGTGCCAGCAGGGGTCCTATTCAGGAAAAACTGTTTTTT; cdr3_aa: CASRGPIQEKLFF
d_call: -; clone_size: -; cdr3_length: 13; v_call: TRBV11-2; j_call: TRBJ1-2; cdr3_nt: TGTGCCAGCAGGAGTCGGGCGGGCTATGGCTACACCTTC; cdr3_aa: CASRSRAGYGYTF
d_call: -; clone_size: -; cdr3_length: 11; v_call: TRBV20-1; j_call: TRBJ1-1; cdr3_nt: TGCAGTGCTAGGCCAGGGGCTGTAGCTTTCTTT; cdr3_aa: CSARPGAVAFF
d_call: -; clone_size: once; cdr3_length: 16; v_call: TRBV6-5; j_call: TRBJ1-2; cdr3_nt: TGTGCCAGCAGTTACAACCCCGGGACCGGGTACTATGGCTACACCTTC; cdr3_aa: CASSYNPGTGYYGYTF
d_call: -; clone_size: -; cdr3_length: 14; v_call: TRBV6-5; j_call: TRBJ1-1; cdr3_nt: TGTGCCAGCAGTTACACGACAGGCAACACTGAAGCTTTCTTT; cdr3_aa: CASSYTTGNTEAFF
d_call: TRBD1; clone_size: -; cdr3_length: 15; v_call: TRBV19; j_call: TRBJ1-3; cdr3_nt: TGTGCCAGTACGAACTGGGGGACAGGGGTGGACACCATATATTTT; cdr3_aa: CASTNWGTGVDTIYF
d_call: -; clone_size: -; cdr3_length: 13; v_call: TRBV5-1; j_call: TRBJ1-1; cdr3_nt: TGCGCCAGCACAGGGGCAATGAACACTGAAGCTTTCTTT; cdr3_aa: CASTGAMNTEAFF
d_call: TRBD1; clone_size: few; cdr3_length: 16; v_call: TRBV19; j_call: TRBJ2-7; cdr3_nt: TGTGCCAGTAGTATGGGGACAGGGATTTTACCCTACGAGCAGTACTTC; cdr3_aa: CASSMGTGILPYEQYF
d_call: TRBD1; clone_size: -; cdr3_length: 14; v_call: TRBV2; j_call: TRBJ2-7; cdr3_nt: TGTGCCAGCAGTGTGGGGACAGAGTCCTACGAGCAGTACTTC; cdr3_aa: CASSVGTESYEQYF
d_call: -; clone_size: -; cdr3_length: 11; v_call: TRBV12-3/TRBV12-4; j_call: TRBJ1-1; cdr3_nt: TGTGCCAGCAGCTCGAGCACTGAAGCTTTCTTT; cdr3_aa: CASSSSTEAFF
d_call: -; clone_size: -; cdr3_length: 15; v_call: TRBV6-5; j_call: TRBJ1-2; cdr3_nt: TGTGCCAGCAGTTACGGGGCTGAGAGGCTGGAGGGCTACACCTTC; cdr3_aa: CASSYGAERLEGYTF
d_call: TRBD2; clone_size: -; cdr3_length: 19; v_call: TRBV4-3; j_call: TRBJ2-1; cdr3_nt: TGCGCCAGCAGCCAAGAACTAGCGGGGGCCCATAGCTCCTACAATGAGCAGTTCTTC; cdr3_aa: CASSQELAGAHSSYNEQFF
d_call: -; clone_size: once; cdr3_length: 12; v_call: TRBV28; j_call: TRBJ2-2; cdr3_nt: TGTGCTCTGGCGGGGATCACCGGGGAGCTGTTTTTT; cdr3_aa: CALAGITGELFF
d_call: -; clone_size: -; cdr3_length: 15; v_call: TRBV15; j_call: TRBJ1-1; cdr3_nt: TGTGCCACCAGCACCCCCGGGGAGGTACCCACTGAAGCTTTCTTT; cdr3_aa: CATSTPGEVPTEAFF
d_call: -; clone_size: -; cdr3_length: 12; v_call: TRBV19; j_call: TRBJ1-1; cdr3_nt: TGTGCCAGTAAGGCAGGTGAGGCAGAAGCTTTCTTT; cdr3_aa: CASKAGEAEAFF
d_call: -; clone_size: -; cdr3_length: 15; v_call: TRBV5-1; j_call: TRBJ1-4; cdr3_nt: TGCGCCAGCAGCTTGGAGGGGCGAGGTAATGAAAAACTGTTTTTT; cdr3_aa: CASSLEGRGNEKLFF
d_call: -; clone_size: -; cdr3_length: 14; v_call: TRBV9; j_call: TRBJ2-7; cdr3_nt: TGTGCCAGCAGCGTACTTGCTGACTCCTACGAGCAGTACTTC; cdr3_aa: CASSVLADSYEQYF
d_call: -; clone_size: -; cdr3_length: 16; v_call: TRBV5-6; j_call: TRBJ2-7; cdr3_nt: TGTGCCAGCAGCTTGTATTTGTCACCAAGCCCCGACGAGCAGTACTTC; cdr3_aa: CASSLYLSPSPDEQYF
d_call: TRBD1; clone_size: -; cdr3_length: 16; v_call: TRBV3-1/TRBV3-2; j_call: TRBJ1-6; cdr3_nt: TGTGCCAGCAACATTGGCAGGGGGCTCTATAATTCACCCCTCCACTTT; cdr3_aa: CASNIGRGLYNSPLHF
d_call: -; clone_size: -; cdr3_length: 15; v_call: TRBV10-3; j_call: TRBJ1-3; cdr3_nt: TGTGCCATCAGTGTGAAAGGGGGTACTGGAAACACCATATATTTT; cdr3_aa: CAISVKGGTGNTIYF
d_call: -; clone_size: -; cdr3_length: 13; v_call: TRBV5-6; j_call: TRBJ1-1; cdr3_nt: TGTGCCAGCACCTGGGGCGGAAACACTGAAGCTTTCTTT; cdr3_aa: CASTWGGNTEAFF
d_call: TRBD1; clone_size: -; cdr3_length: 15; v_call: TRBV25-1; j_call: TRBJ1-2; cdr3_nt: TGTGCCAGCAAGGGACAGGGAGGTTGGAACTATGGCTACACCTTC; cdr3_aa: CASKGQGGWNYGYTF
d_call: TRBD1; clone_size: -; cdr3_length: 15; v_call: TRBV7-6; j_call: TRBJ1-5; cdr3_nt: TGTGCCAGCAGCCCAGGGACAGAAATATGGCAGCCCCAGCATTTT; cdr3_aa: CASSPGTEIWQPQHF
d_call: TRBD2; clone_size: -; cdr3_length: 19; v_call: TRBV28; j_call: TRBJ2-1; cdr3_nt: TGTGCCAGCAGCCCCCGGAGACTAGCGGGGGGCCTTATATACAATGAGCAGTTCTTC; cdr3_aa: CASSPRRLAGGLIYNEQFF
d_call: -; clone_size: -; cdr3_length: 12; v_call: TRBV14; j_call: TRBJ1-2; cdr3_nt: TGTGCCAGCAGCCAAAGTTCAGGGACCTACACCTTC; cdr3_aa: CASSQSSGTYTF
d_call: -; clone_size: -; cdr3_length: 14; v_call: TRBV6-5; j_call: TRBJ1-2; cdr3_nt: TGTGCCAGCAGACGCTTTCACAGGGACTATGGCTACACCTTC; cdr3_aa: CASRRFHRDYGYTF
d_call: -; clone_size: few; cdr3_length: 13; v_call: TRBV5-1; j_call: TRBJ1-3; cdr3_nt: TGCGCCAGCAGTGGGGGGCCTGGAAACACCATATATTTT; cdr3_aa: CASSGGPGNTIYF
d_call: -; clone_size: few; cdr3_length: 15; v_call: TRBV6-2/TRBV6-3; j_call: TRBJ1-6; cdr3_nt: TGTGCCAGCAGTTCACTCGGACCCGGGGGCTCACCCCTCCACTTT; cdr3_aa: CASSSLGPGGSPLHF
d_call: -; clone_size: -; cdr3_length: 15; v_call: TRBV28; j_call: TRBJ1-2; cdr3_nt: TGTGCCAGCAGCCTAGCGGGGGGGCGTGCCTATGGCTACACCTTC; cdr3_aa: CASSLAGGRAYGYTF
d_call: -; clone_size: -; cdr3_length: 16; v_call: TRBV9; j_call: TRBJ2-7; cdr3_nt: TGTGCCAGCAGCGTAGGGCCAGACACCATCTCCTACGAGCAGTACTTC; cdr3_aa: CASSVGPDTISYEQYF
d_call: -; clone_size: -; cdr3_length: 13; v_call: TRBV28; j_call: TRBJ1-1; cdr3_nt: TGTGCCAGCAGACACATTCAAAAAGGGAGTGCTTTCTTT; cdr3_aa: CASRHIQKGSAFF
d_call: -; clone_size: -; cdr3_length: 12; v_call: TRBV3-1/TRBV3-2; j_call: TRBJ2-3; cdr3_nt: TGTGCCAGCAGCCAAGCGCCAGATACGCAGTATTTT; cdr3_aa: CASSQAPDTQYF
d_call: -; clone_size: -; cdr3_length: 13; v_call: TRBV6-6; j_call: TRBJ1-4; cdr3_nt: TGTGCCAGCAGTTACCTTGGGGGTGAAAAACTGTTTTTT; cdr3_aa: CASSYLGGEKLFF